A single sample gave rise to the 3 T cell receptor beta chains below, sequenced in a study of type 1 regulatory T cells. These receptors lack a known antigen. MiXCR, applied by TCRdb to the reads, yields one record per CDR3 protein. Counted here are roughly 60,000 distinct CDR3 sequences, 62% occurring once; the ten biggest clones make up roughly 1.9%. Sequenced input: cultured non-Tr1 T cells, either the whole culture or a sorted T cell fraction (not recorded which). Source of these receptors: a human donor in good health.

In its sample, this clonotype was seen once. This chain links TRBV5-1 with TRBJ2-2, with 9 bases matching TRBD1. CDR3 length: 15 amino acids. Germline-derived CDR1 and CDR2 are SGHRS and YFSETQ. The ends lost 5 bases at V and 1 base at J; junction bases unmatched: 3. As DNA, the CDR3 is TGCGCCAGCAGTTCGACAGGGGGGAACACCGGGGAGCTGTTTTTT. This translates into CASSSTGGNTGELFF.

The rearrangement uses TRBV20-1 and TRBJ2-7; either TRBD1 or TRBD2 may fit D (6 bases each). This CDR3 has 13 residues. The germline gives CDR1 DFQATT, CDR2 SNEGSKA (reference sequence). Trimming pared 6 bases from V and 3 bases from J, leaving 15 bases between. The chain's CDR3 is CSADAGQGYEQYF. The CDR3 coding sequence is TGCAGTGCCGACGCGGGACAAGGCTACGAGCAGTACTTC.

The chain uses TRBV20-1 and TRBJ1-2, with a tentative D call TRBD1 (6 bases). Germline V lookup: CDR1 DFQATT, CDR2 SNEGSKA (reference sequence). The CDR3 runs to 12 residues. With 5 bases removed from V and 4 bases from J, the gap between germline ends came to 11 bases. CDR3 nucleotides: TGCAGTGCTTCGGACAGTATCTATGGCTACACCTTC. Translated, it gives CSASDSIYGYTF.